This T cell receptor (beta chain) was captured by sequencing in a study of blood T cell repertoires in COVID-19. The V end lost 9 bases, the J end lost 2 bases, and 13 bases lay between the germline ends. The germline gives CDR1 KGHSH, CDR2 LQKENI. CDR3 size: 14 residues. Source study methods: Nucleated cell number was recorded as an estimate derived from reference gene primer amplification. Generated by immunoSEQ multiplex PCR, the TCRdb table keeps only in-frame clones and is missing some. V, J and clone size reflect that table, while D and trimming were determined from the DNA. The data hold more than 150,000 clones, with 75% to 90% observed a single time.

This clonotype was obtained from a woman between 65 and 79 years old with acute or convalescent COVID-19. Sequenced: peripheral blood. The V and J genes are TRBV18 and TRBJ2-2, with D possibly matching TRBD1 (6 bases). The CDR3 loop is CASHRTENTGELFF. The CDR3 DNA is TGTGCCAGTCACCGGACAGAAAACACCGGGGAGCTGTTTTTT.